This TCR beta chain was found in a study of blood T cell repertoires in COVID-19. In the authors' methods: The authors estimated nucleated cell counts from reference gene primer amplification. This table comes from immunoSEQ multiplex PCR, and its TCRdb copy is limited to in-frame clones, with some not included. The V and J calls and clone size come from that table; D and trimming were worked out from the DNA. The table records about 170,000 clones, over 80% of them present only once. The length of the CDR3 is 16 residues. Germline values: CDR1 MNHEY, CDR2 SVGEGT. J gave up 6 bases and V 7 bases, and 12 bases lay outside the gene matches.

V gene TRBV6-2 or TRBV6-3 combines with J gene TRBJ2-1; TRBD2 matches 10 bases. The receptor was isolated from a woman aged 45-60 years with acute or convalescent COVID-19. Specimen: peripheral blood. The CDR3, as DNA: TGTGCCAGCACCCCACACGAACTAGCGGGGTTCAATGAGCAGTTCTTC. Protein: CASTPHELAGFNEQFF.